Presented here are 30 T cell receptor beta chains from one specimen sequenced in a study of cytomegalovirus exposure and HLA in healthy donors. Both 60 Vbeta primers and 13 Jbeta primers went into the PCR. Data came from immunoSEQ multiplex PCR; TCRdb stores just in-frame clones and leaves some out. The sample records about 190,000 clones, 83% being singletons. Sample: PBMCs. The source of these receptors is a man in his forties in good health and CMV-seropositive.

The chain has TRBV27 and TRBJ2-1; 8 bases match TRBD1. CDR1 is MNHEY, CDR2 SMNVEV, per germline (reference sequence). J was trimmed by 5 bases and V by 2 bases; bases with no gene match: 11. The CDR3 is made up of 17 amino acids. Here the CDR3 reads CASSLAGGTRGHNEQFF. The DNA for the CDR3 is TGTGCCAGCAGTTTAGCAGGGGGCACAAGGGGACACAATGAGCAGTTCTTC.

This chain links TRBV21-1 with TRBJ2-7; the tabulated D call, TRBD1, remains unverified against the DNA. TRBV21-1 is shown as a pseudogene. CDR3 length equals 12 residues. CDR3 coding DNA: TGTGCCAGTTACAGGGGCTCCTACGAGCAGTACTTC. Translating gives CASYRGSYEQYF.

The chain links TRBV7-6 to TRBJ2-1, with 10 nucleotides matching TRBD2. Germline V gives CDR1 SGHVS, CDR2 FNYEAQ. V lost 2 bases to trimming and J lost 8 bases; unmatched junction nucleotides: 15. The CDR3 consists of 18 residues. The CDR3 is CASSLLGSGSGRADEQFF. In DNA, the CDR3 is TGTGCCAGCAGCTTACTCGGGTCGGGGAGCGGGAGGGCTGATGAGCAGTTCTTC.

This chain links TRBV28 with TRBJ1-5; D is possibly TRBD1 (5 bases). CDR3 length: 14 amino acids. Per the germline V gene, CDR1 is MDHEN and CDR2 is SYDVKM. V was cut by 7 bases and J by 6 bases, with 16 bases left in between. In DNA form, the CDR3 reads TGTGCCAGCACTCATCTTGGGGGAGGTCAGCCCCAGCATTTT. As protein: CASTHLGGGQPQHF.

The CDR3 region has the DNA TGTGCCAGCAGCTTAGAACTAGACCGCGAGCAGTACTTC. Translated: CASSLELDREQYF. The gene calls are TRBV11-2 and TRBJ2-5, with D possibly matching TRBD2 (5 bases). The last part of the DNA fits TRBJ2-7 better; the J call may be wrong. This CDR3 is 13 amino acids long. Germline V gene sequence: CDR1 SGHAT, CDR2 FQNNGV.

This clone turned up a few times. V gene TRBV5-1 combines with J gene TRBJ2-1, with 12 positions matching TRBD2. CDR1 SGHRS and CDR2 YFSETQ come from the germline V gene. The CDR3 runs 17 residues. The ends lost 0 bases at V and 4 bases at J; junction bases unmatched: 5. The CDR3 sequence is CASSLASGRDSYNEQFF. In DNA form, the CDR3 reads TGCGCCAGCAGCTTGGCTAGCGGGAGGGACTCATACAATGAGCAGTTCTTC.

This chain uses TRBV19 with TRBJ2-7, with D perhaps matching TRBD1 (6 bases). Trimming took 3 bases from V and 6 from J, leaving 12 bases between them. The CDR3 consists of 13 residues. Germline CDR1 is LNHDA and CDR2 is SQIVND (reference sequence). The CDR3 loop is CASSISSGAEQYF. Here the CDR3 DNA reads TGTGCCAGTAGTATCAGTTCAGGGGCCGAGCAGTACTTC.

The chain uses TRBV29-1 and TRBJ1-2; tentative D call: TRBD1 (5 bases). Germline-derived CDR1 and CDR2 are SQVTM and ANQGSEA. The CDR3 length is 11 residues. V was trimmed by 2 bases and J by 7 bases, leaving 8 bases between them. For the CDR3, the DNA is TGCAGCGTTGAACTCCAGGGTGGCTACACCTTC. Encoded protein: CSVELQGGYTF.

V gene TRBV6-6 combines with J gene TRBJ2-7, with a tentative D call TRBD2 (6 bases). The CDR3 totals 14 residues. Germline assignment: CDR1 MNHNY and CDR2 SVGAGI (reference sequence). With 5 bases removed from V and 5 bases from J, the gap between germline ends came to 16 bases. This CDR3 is CASSRTRELHEQYF. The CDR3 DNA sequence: TGTGCCAGCAGTCGAACCCGGGAGCTCCACGAGCAGTACTTC.

CDR3 sequence: CASSGSQASSYEQYF. DNA for the CDR3: TGTGCCAGCAGTGGGTCACAGGCGAGCTCCTACGAGCAGTACTTC. This sequence joins TRBV6-1 and TRBJ2-5; possible D gene TRBD1, 5 bases. Gene TRBJ2-7 matches the end of the DNA better, so the J call may be wrong. CDR1 MNHNS and CDR2 SASEGT come from the germline V gene. This CDR3 contains 15 residues.

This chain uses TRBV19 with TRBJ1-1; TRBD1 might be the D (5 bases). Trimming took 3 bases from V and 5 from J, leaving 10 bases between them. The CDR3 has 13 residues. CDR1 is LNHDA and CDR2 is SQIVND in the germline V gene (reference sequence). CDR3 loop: CASSMGGGTEAFF. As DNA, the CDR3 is TGTGCCAGTAGTATGGGGGGAGGGACTGAAGCTTTCTTT.

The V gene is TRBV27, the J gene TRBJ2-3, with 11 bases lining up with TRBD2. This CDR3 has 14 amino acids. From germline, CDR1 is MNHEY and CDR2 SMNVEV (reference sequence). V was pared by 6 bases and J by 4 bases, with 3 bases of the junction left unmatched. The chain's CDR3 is CASRLAGGADTQYF. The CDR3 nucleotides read TGTGCCAGCAGGCTAGCGGGAGGCGCAGATACGCAGTATTTT.

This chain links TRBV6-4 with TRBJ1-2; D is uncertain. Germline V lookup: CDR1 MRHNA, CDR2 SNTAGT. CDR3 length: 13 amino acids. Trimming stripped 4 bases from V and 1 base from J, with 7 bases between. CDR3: CASSVEGNYGYTF. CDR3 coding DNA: TGTGCCAGCAGTGTCGAGGGTAACTATGGCTACACCTTC.

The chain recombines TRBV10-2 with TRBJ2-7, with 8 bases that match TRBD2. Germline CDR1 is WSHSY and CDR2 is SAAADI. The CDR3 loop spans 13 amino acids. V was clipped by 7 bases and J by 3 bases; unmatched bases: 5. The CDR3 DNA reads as TGCGCCAGCACTCCGGGACTAGTCTACGAGCAGTACTTC. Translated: CASTPGLVYEQYF.

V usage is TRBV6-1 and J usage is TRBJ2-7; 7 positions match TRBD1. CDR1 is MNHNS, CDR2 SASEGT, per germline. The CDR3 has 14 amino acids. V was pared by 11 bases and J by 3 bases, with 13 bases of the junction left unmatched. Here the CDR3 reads CAGRQGLGDYEQYF. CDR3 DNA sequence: TGTGCCGGTCGACAGGGTCTGGGGGACTACGAGCAGTACTTC.

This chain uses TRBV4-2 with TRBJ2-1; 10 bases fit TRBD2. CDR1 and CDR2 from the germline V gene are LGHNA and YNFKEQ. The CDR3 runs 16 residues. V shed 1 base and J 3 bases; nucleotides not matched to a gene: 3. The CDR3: CASSQGTSGLYNEQFF. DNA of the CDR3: TGTGCCAGCAGCCAAGGGACTAGCGGACTCTACAATGAGCAGTTCTTC.

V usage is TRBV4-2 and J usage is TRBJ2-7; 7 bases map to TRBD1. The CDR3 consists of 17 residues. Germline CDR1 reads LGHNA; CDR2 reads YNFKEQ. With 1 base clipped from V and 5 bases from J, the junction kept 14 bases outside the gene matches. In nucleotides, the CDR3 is TGTGCCAGCAGCCAAGTTATATTGACAGGGAAAAGCGACGAGCAGTACTTC. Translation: CASSQVILTGKSDEQYF.

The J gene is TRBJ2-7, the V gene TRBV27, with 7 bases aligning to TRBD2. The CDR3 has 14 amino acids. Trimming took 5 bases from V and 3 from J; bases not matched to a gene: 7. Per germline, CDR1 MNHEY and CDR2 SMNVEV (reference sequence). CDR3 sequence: CASSRPPGGYEQYF. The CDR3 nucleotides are TGTGCCAGCAGTCGCCCGCCGGGAGGCTACGAGCAGTACTTC.

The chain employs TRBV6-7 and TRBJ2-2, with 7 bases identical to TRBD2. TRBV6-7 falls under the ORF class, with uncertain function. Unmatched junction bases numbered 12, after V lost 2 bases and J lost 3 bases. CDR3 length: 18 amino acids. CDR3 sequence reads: CASSYLVGGSGDTGELFF. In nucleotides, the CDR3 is TGTGCCAGCAGTTACCTGGTGGGGGGGAGCGGCGACACCGGGGAGCTGTTTTTT.

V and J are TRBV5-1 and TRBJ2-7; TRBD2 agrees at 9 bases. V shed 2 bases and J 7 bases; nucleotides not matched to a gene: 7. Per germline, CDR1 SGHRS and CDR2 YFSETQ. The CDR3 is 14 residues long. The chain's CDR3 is CASSFIAGDTEQYF. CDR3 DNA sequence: TGCGCCAGCAGCTTTATAGCGGGAGATACTGAGCAGTACTTC. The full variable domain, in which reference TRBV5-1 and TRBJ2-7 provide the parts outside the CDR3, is KAGVTQTPRYLIKTRGQQVTLSCSPISGHRSVSWYQQTPGQGLQFLFEYFSETQRNKGNFPGRFSGRQFSNSRSEMNVSTLELGDSALYLCASSFIAGDTEQYFGPGTRLTVT.

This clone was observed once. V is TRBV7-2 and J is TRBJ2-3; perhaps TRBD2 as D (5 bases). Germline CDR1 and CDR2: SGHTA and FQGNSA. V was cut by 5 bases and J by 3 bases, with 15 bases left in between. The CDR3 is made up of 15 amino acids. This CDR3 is CASSKKTGLTDTQYF. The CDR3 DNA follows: TGTGCCAGCAGCAAAAAAACCGGACTGACAGATACGCAGTATTTT.

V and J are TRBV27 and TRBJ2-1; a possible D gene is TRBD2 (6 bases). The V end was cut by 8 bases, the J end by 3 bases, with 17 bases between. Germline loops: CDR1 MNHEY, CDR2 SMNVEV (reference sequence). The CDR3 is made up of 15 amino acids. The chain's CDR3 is CASQFDMGGYNEQFF. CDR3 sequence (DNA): TGTGCCAGCCAGTTTGATATGGGGGGCTACAATGAGCAGTTCTTC.

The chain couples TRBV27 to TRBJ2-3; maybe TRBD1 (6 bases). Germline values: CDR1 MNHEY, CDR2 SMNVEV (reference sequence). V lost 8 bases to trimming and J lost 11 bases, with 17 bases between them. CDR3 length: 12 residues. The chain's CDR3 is CASQQMGAGQYF. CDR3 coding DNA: TGTGCCAGCCAGCAAATGGGGGCGGGGCAGTATTTT.

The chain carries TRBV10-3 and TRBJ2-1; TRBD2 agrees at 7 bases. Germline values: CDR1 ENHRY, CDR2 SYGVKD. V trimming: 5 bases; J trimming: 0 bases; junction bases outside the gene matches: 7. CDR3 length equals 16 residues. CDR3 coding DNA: TGTGCCATCAGTACTAGCGCTGGGGGCTCCTACAATGAGCAGTTCTTC. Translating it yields CAISTSAGGSYNEQFF.

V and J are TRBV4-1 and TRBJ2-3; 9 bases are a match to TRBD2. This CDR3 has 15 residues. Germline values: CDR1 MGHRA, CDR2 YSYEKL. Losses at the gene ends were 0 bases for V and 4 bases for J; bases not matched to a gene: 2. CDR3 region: CASSQETSGSDTQYF. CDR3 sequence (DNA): TGCGCCAGCAGCCAAGAGACTAGCGGTTCAGATACGCAGTATTTT.

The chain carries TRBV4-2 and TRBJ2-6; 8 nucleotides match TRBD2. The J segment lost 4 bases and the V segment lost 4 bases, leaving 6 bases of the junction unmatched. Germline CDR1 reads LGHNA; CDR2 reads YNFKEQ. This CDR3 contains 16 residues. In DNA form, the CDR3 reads TGTGCCAGCAGCCCTCGGGGGGGGCCCGGGGCCAACGTCCTGACTTTC. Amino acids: CASSPRGGPGANVLTF.

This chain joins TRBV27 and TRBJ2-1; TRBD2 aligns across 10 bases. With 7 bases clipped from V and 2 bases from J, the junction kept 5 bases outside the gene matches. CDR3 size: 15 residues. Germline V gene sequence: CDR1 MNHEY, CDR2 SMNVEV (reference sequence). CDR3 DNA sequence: TGTGCCAGCATCGCAGCGGGAGGGGCCTACAATGAGCAGTTCTTC. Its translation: CASIAAGGAYNEQFF.

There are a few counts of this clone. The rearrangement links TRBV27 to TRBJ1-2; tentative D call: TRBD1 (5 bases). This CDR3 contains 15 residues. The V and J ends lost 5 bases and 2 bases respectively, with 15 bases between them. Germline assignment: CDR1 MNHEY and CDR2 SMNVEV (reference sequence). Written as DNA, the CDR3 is TGTGCCAGCAGTCAGACGGGACTCTTAAACTATGGCTACACCTTC. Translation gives CASSQTGLLNYGYTF.

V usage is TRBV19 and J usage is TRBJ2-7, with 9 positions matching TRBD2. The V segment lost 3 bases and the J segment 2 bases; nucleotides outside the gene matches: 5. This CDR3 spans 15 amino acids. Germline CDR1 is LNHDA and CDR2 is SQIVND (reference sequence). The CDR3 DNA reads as TGTGCCAGTAGTATCGCTAGCGGGGACCCCTACGAGCAGTACTTC. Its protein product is CASSIASGDPYEQYF.

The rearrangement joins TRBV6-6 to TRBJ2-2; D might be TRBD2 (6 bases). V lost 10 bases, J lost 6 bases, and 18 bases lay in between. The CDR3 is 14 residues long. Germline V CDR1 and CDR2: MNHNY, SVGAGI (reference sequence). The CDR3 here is CATKAGREAGELFF. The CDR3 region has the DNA TGTGCCACCAAGGCGGGGAGAGAGGCCGGGGAGCTGTTTTTT.